What follows is one TCR beta chain and its context. These data are taken from a study of OX40 agonist ivuxolimab in advanced cancers. This CDR3 has 13 amino acids. From germline, CDR1 is MNHEY and CDR2 SVGAGI. The ends lost 7 bases at V and 3 bases at J; junction bases unmatched: 5. The protocol was immunoSEQ multiplex PCR, while the TCRdb copy is restricted to in-frame clones and leaves out a portion. The table records about 53,000 clones, around 79% of them present only once. The genes are TRBV6-5 and TRBJ2-7; 8 bases align to TRBD2. The material was CD4+ or CD8+ T cells sorted from blood, obtained in a trial of the OX40 agonist ivuxolimab. The clonotype comes from an adult with an advanced solid tumor such as melanoma, head and neck, liver or kidney cancer. The CDR3 loop is CASTPRGDYEQYF. The CDR3 nucleotides are TGTGCCAGCACCCCGCGGGGGGACTACGAGCAGTACTTC.